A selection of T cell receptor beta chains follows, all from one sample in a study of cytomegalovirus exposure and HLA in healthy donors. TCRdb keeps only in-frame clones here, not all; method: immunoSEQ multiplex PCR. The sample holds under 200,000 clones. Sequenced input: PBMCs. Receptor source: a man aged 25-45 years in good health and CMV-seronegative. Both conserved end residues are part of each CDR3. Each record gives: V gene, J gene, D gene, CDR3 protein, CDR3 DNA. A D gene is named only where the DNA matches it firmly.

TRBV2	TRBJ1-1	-	CASSERLNQNTEAFF	TGTGCCAGCAGTGAACGGTTAAACCAGAACACTGAAGCTTTCTTT
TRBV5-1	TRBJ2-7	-	CASSPFSSGSSYEQYF	TGCGCCAGCAGCCCCTTCTCCTCGGGGAGCTCCTACGAGCAGTACTTC
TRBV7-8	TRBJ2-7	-	CASSFRLAYEQYF	TGTGCCAGCAGCTTTAGACTAGCCTACGAGCAGTACTTC
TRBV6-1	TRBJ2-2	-	CASSPEQWSGELFF	TGTGCCAGCAGTCCTGAACAATGGTCCGGGGAGCTGTTTTTT
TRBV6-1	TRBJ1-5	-	CASNFYRQPQHF	TGTGCCAGCAACTTCTACCGACAGCCCCAGCATTTT
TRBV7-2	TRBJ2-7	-	CASSLAGQGFREQYF	TGTGCCAGCAGCTTAGCTGGGCAGGGGTTTCGCGAGCAGTACTTC
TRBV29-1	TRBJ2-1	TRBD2	CSVTLAGVYNEQFF	TGCAGCGTCACACTAGCGGGAGTTTACAATGAGCAGTTCTTC
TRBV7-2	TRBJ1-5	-	CASSLGQHAWWPQHF	TGTGCCAGCAGCTTAGGACAGCACGCTTGGTGGCCCCAGCATTTT
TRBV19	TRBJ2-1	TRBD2	CASSIEASGGRNEQFF	TGTGCCAGTAGTATAGAAGCTAGCGGGGGTAGGAATGAGCAGTTCTTC
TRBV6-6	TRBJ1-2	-	CASSSRRRQDYGYTF	TGTGCCAGCAGCTCCAGGAGGCGGCAGGACTATGGCTACACCTTC
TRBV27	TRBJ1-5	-	CASSIQGDQPQHF	TGTGCCAGCAGTATACAGGGCGACCAGCCCCAGCATTTT
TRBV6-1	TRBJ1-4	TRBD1	CASSGGPQGAGEKLFF	TGTGCCAGCAGTGGAGGACCACAGGGGGCTGGGGAAAAACTGTTTTTT
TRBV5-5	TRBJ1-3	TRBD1	CASSLLLGQGPGNTIYF	TGTGCCAGCAGCCTACTACTTGGACAGGGACCAGGAAACACCATATATTTT
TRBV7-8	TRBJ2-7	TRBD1	CASSFLDRDSYEQYF	TGTGCCAGCAGCTTTCTAGACAGGGACTCCTACGAGCAGTACTTC
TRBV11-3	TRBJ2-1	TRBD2	CASSPTSGEGFDEQFF	TGTGCCAGCAGCCCTACTAGCGGGGAGGGATTTGATGAGCAGTTCTTC
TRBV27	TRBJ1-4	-	CASSLNRANEKLFF	TGTGCCAGCAGTTTGAACAGGGCTAATGAAAAACTGTTTTTT
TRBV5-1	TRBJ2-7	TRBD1	CASSFGTGVGEQYF	TGCGCCAGCAGCTTTGGGACAGGGGTTGGCGAGCAGTACTTC
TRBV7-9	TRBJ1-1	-	CASTFSGPEAFF	TGTGCCAGCACCTTCAGCGGTCCTGAAGCTTTCTTT
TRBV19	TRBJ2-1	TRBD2	CASRRLAGANEQFF	TGTGCCAGTCGAAGACTAGCGGGAGCGAATGAGCAGTTCTTC
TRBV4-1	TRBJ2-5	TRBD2	CASSQEGLAGQETQYF	TGCGCCAGCAGCCAAGAGGGGCTAGCGGGACAAGAGACCCAGTACTTC
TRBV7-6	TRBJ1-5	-	CASSTRSNQPQHF	TGTGCCAGCAGCACTCGGAGCAATCAGCCCCAGCATTTT
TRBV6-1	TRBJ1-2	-	CASTPDRANYGYTF	TGTGCCAGCACTCCGGACAGAGCTAACTATGGCTACACCTTC
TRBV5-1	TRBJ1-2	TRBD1	CASSSSPGQGFGYTF	TGCGCCAGCAGCTCCAGCCCGGGACAGGGGTTTGGCTACACCTTC
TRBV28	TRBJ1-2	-	CASSWGQGYGYTF	TGTGCCAGCAGTTGGGGTCAGGGGTATGGCTACACCTTC
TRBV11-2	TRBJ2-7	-	CASSLENFALQYF	TGTGCCAGCAGCTTAGAAAACTTTGCCCTCCAGTACTTC
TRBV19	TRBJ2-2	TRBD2	CASRVSGRAGELFF	TGTGCCAGTAGGGTTAGCGGGAGGGCCGGGGAGCTGTTTTTT
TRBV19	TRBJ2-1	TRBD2	CASSLISGRNEQFF	TGTGCCAGTAGTCTGATTAGCGGGAGGAATGAGCAGTTCTTC
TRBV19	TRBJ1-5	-	CASTSGSNQPQHF	TGTGCCAGTACCTCAGGGAGCAATCAGCCCCAGCATTTT
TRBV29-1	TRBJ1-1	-	CSVPTAGAEAFF	TGCAGCGTCCCCACGGCCGGGGCTGAAGCTTTCTTT
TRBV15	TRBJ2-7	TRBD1	CATSRTRQGYDEQYF	TGTGCCACCAGCAGGACTAGACAGGGGTACGACGAGCAGTACTTC
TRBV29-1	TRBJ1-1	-	CSVENLESEAFF	TGCAGCGTTGAAAATTTAGAATCTGAAGCTTTCTTT
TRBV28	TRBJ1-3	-	CASSFFGQTGNTIYF	TGTGCCAGCAGTTTCTTCGGACAGACTGGAAACACCATATATTTT
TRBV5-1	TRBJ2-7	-	CASSLRTERYEQYF	TGCGCCAGCAGCTTACGGACAGAACGCTACGAGCAGTACTTC
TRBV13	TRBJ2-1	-	CASSLGGRNEQFF	TGTGCCAGCAGCTTAGGGGGGCGCAATGAGCAGTTCTTC
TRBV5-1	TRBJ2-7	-	CASSLQRGIVYEQYF	TGCGCCAGCAGCTTGCAGCGCGGGATCGTGTACGAGCAGTACTTC